This T cell receptor (beta chain) was retrieved from a study of blood T cell repertoires in COVID-19. About the study: Acute-phase and convalescent COVID-19 samples originated in the United States, Italy and Spain. From T cells, B-cell-depleted T cells, or PBMCs came the material, which was cDNA or gDNA.

In germline, CDR1 is LNHDA, CDR2 SQIVND (reference sequence). V lost 6 bases and J lost 2; bases outside the gene matches: 1. The CDR3 consists of 16 residues. TCRdb's table, derived via immunoSEQ multiplex PCR, lists solely in-frame clones and lacks some. The profile covers about 68,000 clones, with about 86% appearing a single time and more than 1.4% taken by the ten largest. A single count supports this clone. The receptor comes from a woman aged 55-70 years with acute or convalescent COVID-19. The specimen sequenced was peripheral blood. This chain joins TRBV19 and TRBJ2-6; 13 nucleotides agree with TRBD2. In DNA, the CDR3 is TGTGCCAGTAGACTAGCGGGAGGGACTGGGGCCAACGTCCTGACTTTC. Its translation is CASRLAGGTGANVLTF.